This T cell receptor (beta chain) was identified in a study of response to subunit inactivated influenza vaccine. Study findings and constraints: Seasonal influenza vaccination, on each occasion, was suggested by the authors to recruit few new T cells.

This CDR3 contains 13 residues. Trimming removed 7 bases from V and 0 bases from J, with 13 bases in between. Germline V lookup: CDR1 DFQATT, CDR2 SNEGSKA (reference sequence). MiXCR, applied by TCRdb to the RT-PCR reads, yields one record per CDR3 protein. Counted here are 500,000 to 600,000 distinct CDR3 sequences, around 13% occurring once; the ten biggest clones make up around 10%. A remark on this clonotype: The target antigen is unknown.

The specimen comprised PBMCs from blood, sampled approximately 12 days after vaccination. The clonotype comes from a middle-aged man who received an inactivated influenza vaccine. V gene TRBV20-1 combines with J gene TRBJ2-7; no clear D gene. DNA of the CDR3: TGCAGTGTAGCCCCCCGTAGCTCCTACGAGCAGTACTTC. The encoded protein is CSVAPRSSYEQYF.